The T cell receptor beta chain under discussion was sequenced for a study of blood T cell repertoires in COVID-19. The length of the CDR3 is 14 residues. After removal of 3 bases from V and 5 bases from J, the junction contained 5 bases not matched to a gene. CDR1 is KGHSH, CDR2 LQKENI, per germline. Under the authors' procedure: Reference gene primer amplification in the assay estimated nucleated cell counts. Measured with immunoSEQ multiplex PCR; TCRdb has only the in-frame clones, and not every one. V and J calls and clone size are as listed in that table; D and trimming were resolved from the DNA. The table lists about 310,000 clones, roughly 86% of them singletons.

The source material was peripheral blood. This receptor was identified in a man aged 65 to 85 with acute or convalescent COVID-19. The chain joins TRBV18 to TRBJ2-5, with TRBD1 identical over 8 bases. Here the CDR3 DNA reads TGTGCCAGCTCACCTGAAACAGGGGGTGAGACCCAGTACTTC. Encoded protein: CASSPETGGETQYF.